Each of the 27 T cell receptor beta chains below was sequenced from the same sample in a study of blood T cell repertoires in COVID-19. The method was immunoSEQ multiplex PCR; TCRdb's version includes in-frame clones alone and lacks a portion of them. The sample has 150,000 to 200,000 clones; over 80% are singletons. Specimen: peripheral blood. These receptors came from a woman between 65 and 79 years old with acute or convalescent COVID-19.

This clone was observed once. The chain has TRBV5-6 and TRBJ2-5, with 9 bases identical to TRBD2. This CDR3 comprises 15 residues. J gave up 5 bases and V 0 bases, and 5 bases lay outside the gene matches. CDR1 and CDR2 from the germline V gene are SGHDT and YYEEEE. The CDR3 region is CASSLEGLAWETQYF. The CDR3, as DNA: TGTGCCAGCAGCTTGGAGGGACTAGCATGGGAGACCCAGTACTTC.

This clone was seen a few times. This rearrangement joins TRBV5-4 to TRBJ1-3, with D possibly matching TRBD1 (6 bases). V lost 0 bases and J lost 3, with 10 bases in between. Per the germline V gene, CDR1 is SGHNT and CDR2 is YYREEE (reference sequence). The CDR3 consists of 15 residues. DNA of the CDR3: TGTGCCAGCAGCTTGGAGGGGGTTAGTGGAAACACCATATATTTT. The encoded protein is CASSLEGVSGNTIYF.

This clone was detected once. CDR3 in DNA: TGCGCCAGCAGCGGAGCCGGGACTAGCGGGAGTGAGACCCAGTACTTC. Translation: CASSGAGTSGSETQYF. The rearrangement uses TRBV5-1 and TRBJ2-5; 14 bases align to TRBD2. Germline V gene data show CDR1 as SGHRS and CDR2 as YFSETQ. Trimming removed 4 bases from V and 5 bases from J; junction bases left unmatched: 7. The CDR3 loop spans 16 amino acids.

The rearrangement joins TRBV20-1 to TRBJ2-3, with TRBD2 matching 12 bases. The CDR3 spans 15 residues. Germline V gene lookup returns CDR1 DFQATT and CDR2 SNEGSKA (reference sequence). Trimming removed 3 bases from V and 5 bases from J; junction bases left unmatched: 6. CDR3 in amino acids: CSASLAGGLGDTQYF. DNA of the CDR3: TGCAGTGCTAGTCTAGCGGGGGGGCTCGGAGATACGCAGTATTTT.

This clone was recorded only once. J is TRBJ2-1 and V is TRBV19; 13 nucleotides agree with TRBD2. This CDR3 contains 14 residues. V gave up 6 bases and J gave up 8 bases; unmatched junction bases: 4. From germline, CDR1 is LNHDA and CDR2 SQIVND (reference sequence). This CDR3 reads CASSRTSGSYEQFF. The CDR3 nucleotides read TGTGCCAGTAGCCGGACTAGCGGGAGTTATGAGCAGTTCTTC.

The chain is built from TRBV29-1 and TRBJ2-3; the D is unclear. There are 15 residues in the CDR3. Germline V gives CDR1 SQVTM, CDR2 ANQGSEA. V was clipped by 3 bases and J by 2 bases, with 15 bases between them. CDR3 DNA sequence: TGCAGCGTTGATTCTGGCTCTCCGAACACAGATACGCAGTATTTT. Translated: CSVDSGSPNTDTQYF.

The chain is built from TRBV30 and TRBJ2-2; no reliable D call. V was cut by 1 base and J by 7 bases, with 13 bases left in between. Looked up from germline, CDR1 is GTSNPN and CDR2 is SVGIG (reference sequence). This CDR3 has 14 amino acids. The CDR3 nucleotides read TGTGCCTGGAGTGGTCCCCGGGTTTTCGGGGAGCTGTTTTTT. Its protein product is CAWSGPRVFGELFF.

This chain links TRBV5-4 with TRBJ1-2, with D unclear. V was trimmed by 3 bases and J by 0 bases, leaving 27 bases between them. CDR1 and CDR2 from the germline V gene are SGHNT and YYREEE (reference sequence). CDR3 length: 20 amino acids. Written as DNA, the CDR3 is TGTGCCAGCAGCTCCGGAACTGTAGCGATCCCTGGAGGGACTAACTATGGCTACACCTTC. Translating gives CASSSGTVAIPGGTNYGYTF. The whole variable domain, remainder taken from reference TRBV5-4 and TRBJ1-2, is ETGVTQSPTHLIKTRGQQVTLRCSSQSGHNTVSWYQQALGQGPQFIFQYYREEENGRGNFPPRFSGLQFPNYSSELNVNALELDDSALYLCASSSGTVAIPGGTNYGYTFGSGTRLTVV.

The V and J genes are TRBV19 and TRBJ2-4, with D possibly TRBD1 on 7 matching bases. In germline, CDR1 is LNHDA, CDR2 SQIVND (reference sequence). Trimming shortened V by 9 bases and J by 8 bases, and 14 bases separated the two germline ends. The CDR3 runs to 12 residues. The CDR3, as DNA: TGTGCCAGCGGAGGGGGCGGGCACATTCAGTACTTC. This translates into CASGGGGHIQYF.

This clone was counted once. The rearrangement joins TRBV6-5 to TRBJ1-2; no clear D. With 2 bases removed from V and 3 bases from J, the gap between germline ends came to 13 bases. This CDR3 region has 15 residues. Germline V gene lookup returns CDR1 MNHEY and CDR2 SVGAGI. The CDR3: CASSYAGGRHYGYTF. The CDR3, as DNA: TGTGCCAGCAGTTACGCGGGCGGCAGGCACTATGGCTACACCTTC.

The chain couples TRBV7-2 to TRBJ2-7, with D maybe TRBD2 (6 bases). V was trimmed by 1 base and J by 6 bases, leaving 10 bases between them. CDR3 length: 13 residues. Per germline, CDR1 SGHTA and CDR2 FQGNSA. The CDR3 loop is CASSLDPGVEQYF. The CDR3 DNA reads as TGTGCCAGCAGCTTAGACCCGGGAGTCGAGCAGTACTTC.

The CDR3 protein is CASSQVQGGDSPLHF. Here the CDR3 DNA reads TGTGCCAGCAGCCAAGTACAGGGAGGGGATTCACCCCTCCACTTT. The rearrangement uses TRBV28 and TRBJ1-6, with D possibly matching TRBD1 (6 bases). The CDR3 loop spans 15 amino acids. V dropped 6 bases and J dropped 8 bases, with 17 bases sitting between them. Germline V gene lookup returns CDR1 MDHEN and CDR2 SYDVKM.

The genes are TRBV28 and TRBJ2-2, with D maybe TRBD1 (7 bases). Trimming left V 3 bases short and J 0 bases short, with 14 bases between. CDR3 size: 17 residues. In germline, CDR1 is MDHEN, CDR2 SYDVKM. The CDR3 loop is CASSLEGAAANTGELFF. CDR3 nucleotide sequence: TGTGCCAGCAGTTTGGAGGGGGCGGCAGCGAACACCGGGGAGCTGTTTTTT. The full variable domain, with the rest looked up from reference TRBV28 and TRBJ2-2, is DVKVTQSSRYLVKRTGEKVFLECVQDMDHENMFWYRQDPGLGLRLIYFSYDVKMKEKGDIPEGYSVSREKKERFSLILESASTNQTSMYLCASSLEGAAANTGELFFGEGSRLTVL.

The gene calls are TRBV18 and TRBJ2-5, with D maybe TRBD1 (6 bases). Germline V gene lookup returns CDR1 KGHSH and CDR2 LQKENI. V dropped 4 bases and J dropped 5 bases, with 14 bases sitting between them. This CDR3 is 14 amino acids long. The CDR3, as DNA: TGTGCCAGCTCACTACCTGGGGGCCCCGAGACCCAGTACTTC. It yields the protein CASSLPGGPETQYF.

This sequence joins TRBV4-3 and TRBJ1-4, with unresolved D. V lost 1 base, J lost 0 bases, and 6 bases lay in between. This CDR3 has 15 residues. CDR1 is LGHNA, CDR2 YSLEER, per germline. The chain's CDR3 is CASSQAVTTNEKLFF. The CDR3, as DNA: TGCGCCAGCAGCCAAGCGGTGACAACTAATGAAAAACTGTTTTTT.

The V call is TRBV11-2, the J call TRBJ1-3; no clear D. The CDR3 has 16 amino acids. V was trimmed by 5 bases and J by 0 bases, leaving 14 bases between them. Germline CDR1 and CDR2: SGHAT and FQNNGV. The DNA for the CDR3 is TGTGCCAGCAGCCCAAGAGGGCCCCACTCTGGAAACACCATATATTTT. As protein: CASSPRGPHSGNTIYF.

The V call is TRBV18, the J call TRBJ1-1, with TRBD1 matching 11 bases. The V gene end was trimmed by 4 bases and the J gene end by 1 base; junction bases not matched to a gene: 5. Looked up from germline, CDR1 is KGHSH and CDR2 is LQKENI. This CDR3 region has 16 residues. The CDR3 is CASSQGQGAGNTEAFF. The CDR3 nucleotides read TGTGCCAGCTCACAAGGACAGGGGGCAGGGAACACTGAAGCTTTCTTT.

The chain recombines TRBV19 with TRBJ1-1; TRBD1 matches 10 bases. Trimming removed 5 bases from V and 5 bases from J; junction bases left unmatched: 8. The CDR3 runs 15 residues. Germline CDR1 reads LNHDA; CDR2 reads SQIVND (reference sequence). CDR3 nucleotides: TGTGCCAGTAGTCTCGGGGACAGGGGAGATACTGAAGCTTTCTTT. This translates into CASSLGDRGDTEAFF.

Only one count was recorded for this clone. V is TRBV30 and J is TRBJ2-1; TRBD2 agrees at 16 bases. Trimming removed 2 bases from V and 1 base from J; junction bases left unmatched: 14. The CDR3 totals 21 residues. The germline V gene has CDR1 GTSNPN and CDR2 SVGIG (reference sequence). For the CDR3, the DNA is TGTGCCTGGAGTTTTATACCGGGACTAGCGGGGGGGACTGAGTCCTACAATGAGCAGTTCTTC. This translates into CAWSFIPGLAGGTESYNEQFF.

The genes are TRBV3-1 (or the pseudogene TRBV3-2) and TRBJ2-2; D remains unclear. This CDR3 comprises 14 residues. V was cut by 4 bases and J by 2 bases, with 8 bases left in between. Per the germline V gene, CDR1 is LGHDT and CDR2 is YNNKEL (reference sequence). The CDR3 DNA sequence: TGTGCCAGCAGCCCTACGGTCAACACCGGGGAGCTGTTTTTT. This encodes CASSPTVNTGELFF.

The chain joins TRBV19 to TRBJ1-1; D is possibly TRBD1 (6 bases). The CDR3 has 14 amino acids. V lost 6 bases, J lost 1 base, and 12 bases lay in between. From germline, CDR1 is LNHDA and CDR2 SQIVND (reference sequence). The CDR3: CASRLQGANTEAFF. For the CDR3, the DNA is TGTGCCAGTAGGTTACAGGGTGCGAACACTGAAGCTTTCTTT.

The chain recombines TRBV6-5 with TRBJ2-2; 8 bases align to TRBD1. Germline V CDR1 and CDR2: MNHEY, SVGAGI. The CDR3 extends over 15 amino acids. Trimming took 6 bases from V and 0 from J; bases not matched to a gene: 3. CDR3 amino acids: CASSLDRANTGELFF. The CDR3 region has the DNA TGTGCCAGCAGCTTGGACAGGGCGAACACCGGGGAGCTGTTTTTT.

This chain connects TRBV28 to TRBJ1-2; a possible D gene is TRBD1 (5 bases). V was trimmed by 5 bases and J by 4 bases, leaving 11 bases between them. The CDR3 length is 13 residues. Germline V CDR1 and CDR2: MDHEN, SYDVKM. The CDR3 sequence is CASSITGTYGYTF. The DNA of the CDR3 is TGTGCCAGCAGTATCACAGGTACCTATGGCTACACCTTC.

In its sample, this clone was seen once. CDR3 sequence (DNA): TGTGCCTGGAGTGCGGGGTCTGGGGCCAACGTCCTGACTTTC. This codes for CAWSAGSGANVLTF. This chain links TRBV30 with TRBJ2-6; D is possibly TRBD2 (5 bases). Per the germline V gene, CDR1 is GTSNPN and CDR2 is SVGIG (reference sequence). This CDR3 contains 14 residues. V was shortened by 1 base and J by 1 base, with 5 bases between the two germline ends.

This clone has more than one count but fewer than ten. The V call is TRBV28, the J call TRBJ1-6; D is possibly TRBD1 (5 bases). The CDR3 loop spans 15 amino acids. Trimming shortened V by 5 bases and J by 9 bases, and 17 bases separated the two germline ends. Germline assignment: CDR1 MDHEN and CDR2 SYDVKM. CDR3 loop: CASSPPTDFSSPLHF. CDR3 nucleotide sequence: TGTGCCAGCAGTCCGCCGACAGACTTTAGTTCACCCCTCCACTTT.

This chain connects TRBV5-1 to TRBJ2-1; 15 nucleotides align to TRBD2. The CDR3 is 16 amino acids. Germline CDR1 SGHRS, CDR2 YFSETQ. With V trimmed by 3 bases and J by 7 bases, 5 bases remained unmatched. CDR3 protein: CASSWGGLAGGNEQFF. For the CDR3, the DNA is TGCGCCAGCAGCTGGGGGGGACTAGCGGGAGGAAATGAGCAGTTCTTC.

This clone has only one observation. The chain carries TRBV7-9 and TRBJ2-2, with TRBD2 identical over 14 bases. CDR3 length equals 17 residues. The germline gives CDR1 SEHNR, CDR2 FQNEAQ (reference sequence). J gave up 5 bases and V 3 bases, and 5 bases lay outside the gene matches. CDR3 sequence (DNA): TGTGCCAGCAGCTTTAGCGGGACTAGCGGGAGTACCGGGGAGCTGTTTTTT. Its translation is CASSFSGTSGSTGELFF.